This T cell receptor beta chain was found in a study of identical twins. Notes on the study in general: Where out-of-frame alpha sequences were twin-shared, they showed excess low generation probability. Conclusions were based on cross-sectional statistical analysis, without following the same donors.

A single record per CDR3 protein comes from TCRdb applying MiXCR to the 5' RACE reads. The sample has 550,000 to 700,000 distinct CDR3 sequences; 9.6% are singletons. Trimming removed 0 bases from V and 10 bases from J, with 7 bases in between. CDR1 and CDR2 from the germline V gene are LNHNV and YYDKDF (reference sequence). The CDR3 has 13 residues. As concerns this clonotype: Its antigen remains unidentified.

This sample also belongs to another study, concerning yellow fever vaccine responses in identical twins.

The sample consisted of PBMCs. The sequence was collected from a woman aged 18-35 years in good health. The rearrangement joins TRBV15 to TRBJ1-6; D remains unclear. CDR3 sequence reads: CATSRDRGSPLHF. The CDR3 DNA is TGTGCCACCAGCAGAGATCGCGGATCACCCCTCCACTTT.